These 31 T cell receptor beta chains came from one sample sequenced in a study of blood T cell repertoires in COVID-19. This table comes from immunoSEQ multiplex PCR, and its TCRdb copy is limited to in-frame clones, with some not included. In the table there are almost 200,000 clones, 80% to 90% of which are singletons. The sample was PBMCs or T cells enriched from blood (not recorded which). The receptor set was obtained from a woman aged 18-29 years who had recovered from COVID-19.

V gene TRBV9 combines with J gene TRBJ2-1, with 7 nucleotides matching TRBD1. The V gene's germline CDR1 is SGDLS and CDR2 YYNGEE. Trimming at V came to 3 bases and at J to 4 bases, leaving 4 bases not matched to a gene. The CDR3 contains 14 residues. CDR3 nucleotide sequence: TGTGCCAGCAGCGAGAGGACAGGATACAATGAGCAGTTCTTC. As protein: CASSERTGYNEQFF.

The chain couples TRBV5-1 to TRBJ2-3, with 7 bases fitting TRBD2. The CDR3 is 15 residues long. Germline CDR1 reads SGHRS; CDR2 reads YFSETQ. V lost 9 bases and J lost 0; bases outside the gene matches: 10. CDR3 nucleotides: TGCGCCACCACCCTTGGCGGGGGAAGCACAGATACGCAGTATTTT. This translates into CATTLGGGSTDTQYF. The variable domain in full, with the rest retrieved from reference TRBV5-1 and TRBJ2-3, is KAGVTQTPRYLIKTRGQQVTLSCSPISGHRSVSWYQQTPGQGLQFLFEYFSETQRNKGNFPGRFSGRQFSNSRSEMNVSTLELGDSALYLCATTLGGGSTDTQYFGPGTRLTVL.

The J gene is TRBJ2-3, the V gene TRBV28; TRBD2 matches at 8 bases. The CDR3 covers 12 residues. Trimming at V came to 8 bases and at J to 6 bases, leaving 4 bases not matched to a gene. From germline, CDR1 is MDHEN and CDR2 SYDVKM. As DNA, the CDR3 is TGTGCCAGCCGGGGGGGTACGGATACGCAGTATTTT. Protein sequence: CASRGGTDTQYF.

The chain combines TRBV11-2 with TRBJ2-7; D call uncertain. CDR1 SGHAT and CDR2 FQNNGV come from the germline V gene. V lost 0 bases, J lost 2 bases, and 23 bases lay in between. The CDR3 spans 19 residues. CDR3: CASSLDRIPSRDKPYEQYF. In DNA form, the CDR3 reads TGTGCCAGCAGCTTAGATCGAATTCCCAGCCGAGACAAACCCTACGAGCAGTACTTC.

The chain couples TRBV3-1 (or the pseudogene TRBV3-2) to TRBJ1-1, with TRBD1 identical over 7 bases. The CDR3 covers 13 residues. Germline CDR1 and CDR2: LGHDT and YNNKEL (reference sequence). J lost 11 bases, V lost 4 bases, and 10 bases had no gene match. The chain's CDR3 is CASSPGKGARAFF. CDR3 bases: TGTGCCAGCAGCCCGGGAAAGGGGGCGCGGGCTTTCTTT.

The chain uses TRBV13 and TRBJ1-2; TRBD1 matches at 8 bases. V shed 2 bases, J shed 2 bases, and the junction held 13 bases outside the gene matches. The CDR3 contains 18 residues. The germline V gene has CDR1 PRHDT and CDR2 FYEKMQ (reference sequence). The CDR3 spells CASSLKGQDSLGNYGYTF. CDR3 DNA sequence: TGTGCCAGCAGCTTAAAGGGACAGGACTCCTTAGGGAACTATGGCTACACCTTC.

The chain recombines TRBV3-1 (or the pseudogene TRBV3-2) with TRBJ1-2; 8 bases fit TRBD1. V shed 0 bases, J shed 5 bases, and the junction held 8 bases outside the gene matches. Germline CDR1 reads LGHDT; CDR2 reads YNNKEL (reference sequence). CDR3 length: 16 residues. CDR3 residues: CASSQDRPGGSYGYTF. In DNA form, the CDR3 reads TGTGCCAGCAGCCAAGACCGACCAGGGGGCTCGTATGGCTACACCTTC.

This clone was recorded only once. The chain recombines TRBV19 with TRBJ2-2, with TRBD1 as a possible D gene (6 bases). The CDR3 runs to 13 residues. V was clipped by 10 bases and J by 6 bases, with 15 bases between them. Germline V gene lookup returns CDR1 LNHDA and CDR2 SQIVND (reference sequence). The CDR3 DNA is TGTGCCATTCAAAACAGGGAATCCGGGGAGCTGTTTTTT. Its protein is CAIQNRESGELFF.

The chain joins TRBV30 to TRBJ1-5; 8 bases map to TRBD1. V shed 2 bases and J 7 bases; nucleotides not matched to a gene: 10. The CDR3 covers 15 residues. Germline V gene sequence: CDR1 GTSNPN, CDR2 SVGIG (reference sequence). CDR3 sequence (DNA): TGTGCCTGGAGTAGCCCAGGGGGCGCGAAGCAGCCCCAGCATTTT. It codes for CAWSSPGGAKQPQHF.

This chain links TRBV13 with TRBJ2-7; 8 bases fit TRBD2. Unmatched junction bases numbered 5, after V lost 4 bases and J lost 0 bases. The CDR3 is 15 amino acids. Germline V gene data show CDR1 as PRHDT and CDR2 as FYEKMQ (reference sequence). The CDR3 nucleotides read TGTGCCAGCAGCTCCGGGAGGGGAGTCTCCTACGAGCAGTACTTC. Translated: CASSSGRGVSYEQYF.

V usage is TRBV24-1 and J usage is TRBJ1-2; 10 positions agree with TRBD1. CDR1 is KGHDR, CDR2 SFDVKD, per germline. With V trimmed by 4 bases and J by 0 bases, 10 bases remained unmatched. The CDR3 is 18 residues long. The CDR3 region has the DNA TGTGCCACCAGTGACCCCCGTTTGACAGGGGGCTCTAACTATGGCTACACCTTC. Translating gives CATSDPRLTGGSNYGYTF.

The chain couples TRBV21-1 to TRBJ1-2; the DNA was not used to check the table's D call, TRBD1. TRBV21-1 is designated a pseudogene. The CDR3 has 15 amino acids. As DNA, the CDR3 is TGTGCCAGCAGCAAAAGGCCAGGGGGTTCGTATGGCTACACCTTC. This codes for CASSKRPGGSYGYTF.

This chain uses TRBV2 with TRBJ2-2, with TRBD1 as a possible D gene (5 bases). V gave up 2 bases and J gave up 3 bases, with 16 bases separating them. The length of the CDR3 is 17 residues. Germline values: CDR1 SNHLY, CDR2 FYNNEI. CDR3 sequence (DNA): TGTGCCAGCAGTGAACCGGCCGGAAGGGGATACACCGGGGAGCTGTTTTTT. Translation: CASSEPAGRGYTGELFF.

The chain has TRBV4-1 and TRBJ2-7, with 13 bases aligning to TRBD2. V lost 5 bases, J lost 5 bases, and 9 bases stayed unmatched. From germline, CDR1 is MGHRA and CDR2 YSYEKL. The CDR3 consists of 16 residues. This CDR3 reads CASSETSGGPPNEQYF. The CDR3 region has the DNA TGCGCCAGCAGCGAGACTAGCGGGGGGCCCCCCAACGAGCAGTACTTC.

J is TRBJ2-5 and V is TRBV15, with D perhaps TRBD1 (5 bases). Germline values: CDR1 LNHNV, CDR2 YYDKDF (reference sequence). The CDR3 totals 12 residues. Trimming cost V 5 bases and J 4 bases, with 8 bases left between them. CDR3 sequence reads: CATSSGIETQYF. As DNA, the CDR3 is TGTGCCACCAGCTCAGGGATAGAGACCCAGTACTTC.

The chain carries TRBV28 and TRBJ2-7; the match to TRBD1 covers 7 bases. The CDR3 covers 14 residues. Germline V lookup: CDR1 MDHEN, CDR2 SYDVKM. V was pared by 5 bases and J by 0 bases, with 4 bases of the junction left unmatched. CDR3 in DNA: TGTGCCAGCAGTCTAACAGGGGACTCCTACGAGCAGTACTTC. This gives the protein CASSLTGDSYEQYF.

The chain carries TRBV28 and TRBJ2-7, with 9 positions matching TRBD2. V lost 7 bases to trimming and J lost 1 base; unmatched junction nucleotides: 11. Germline V gene lookup returns CDR1 MDHEN and CDR2 SYDVKM. This CDR3 is 16 amino acids long. The CDR3 DNA is TGTGCCAGCACCGCTGCCTCAGCGGGGGGTTCCTACGAGCAGTACTTC. Translated, it gives CASTAASAGGSYEQYF.

J is TRBJ2-7 and V is TRBV29-1, with a tentative D call TRBD1 (5 bases). The CDR3 spans 13 residues. V dropped 3 bases and J dropped 4 bases, with 13 bases sitting between them. Germline V CDR1 and CDR2: SQVTM, ANQGSEA. The DNA of the CDR3 is TGCAGCGTTGAGACGCAGGGTTCGTACGAGCAGTACTTC. Encoded protein: CSVETQGSYEQYF.

The chain links TRBV9 to TRBJ2-2, with 7 bases fitting TRBD1. The germline V gene has CDR1 SGDLS and CDR2 YYNGEE. CDR3 length: 16 residues. Germline trimming cut 3 bases from V and 6 bases from J; bases unmatched to any gene: 11. The CDR3 nucleotides read TGTGCCAGCAGCGAGGGGGCCGGGACCTTCGCCGGGGAGCTGTTTTTT. This codes for CASSEGAGTFAGELFF.

The chain combines TRBV3-1 (or the pseudogene TRBV3-2) with TRBJ1-2; the match to TRBD1 covers 8 bases. The V gene end was trimmed by 3 bases and the J gene end by 7 bases; junction bases not matched to a gene: 7. CDR1 and CDR2 (germline): LGHDT, YNNKEL (reference sequence). The CDR3 totals 14 residues. The CDR3 region has the DNA TGTGCCAGCAGCCAGGCGCCAGGGGGCGGTGGCTACACCTTC. It translates to CASSQAPGGGGYTF.

The chain employs TRBV6-2 or TRBV6-3 and TRBJ1-3; D remains unclear. The CDR3 is 14 residues long. Germline CDR1 MNHEY, CDR2 SVGEGT. The V end was cut by 0 bases, the J end by 8 bases, with 11 bases between. This chain's CDR3 is CASSYSPGLDTIYF. CDR3 nucleotide sequence: TGTGCCAGCAGTTACTCGCCGGGTTTGGACACCATATATTTT.

This sequence joins TRBV18 and TRBJ2-3; D is uncertain. The germline V gene encodes CDR1 KGHSH and CDR2 LQKENI. This CDR3 comprises 14 residues. The germline V and J ends were trimmed by 0 bases and 0 bases, with 4 bases remaining between them. CDR3 residues: CASSPPSSTDTQYF. The CDR3, as DNA: TGTGCCAGCTCACCACCCTCCAGCACAGATACGCAGTATTTT. The complete variable domain, with remaining parts taken from reference TRBV18 and TRBJ2-3, reads NAGVMQNPRHLVRRRGQEARLRCSPMKGHSHVYWYRQLPEEGLKFMVYLQKENIIDESGMPKERFSAEFPKEGPSILRIQQVVRGDSAAYFCASSPPSSTDTQYFGPGTRLTVL.

V and J are TRBV13 and TRBJ1-1; no clear D gene. Germline CDR1 and CDR2: PRHDT and FYEKMQ (reference sequence). This CDR3 comprises 14 residues. V was cut by 4 bases and J by 8 bases, with 17 bases left in between. The CDR3 here is CASSSETWRWEAFF. The CDR3 region has the DNA TGTGCCAGCAGCTCGGAGACCTGGCGTTGGGAAGCTTTCTTT.

The rearrangement uses TRBV30 and TRBJ1-1; 8 nucleotides match TRBD1. V lost 6 bases to trimming and J lost 1 base; unmatched junction nucleotides: 4. CDR3 size: 13 residues. Germline V gene sequence: CDR1 GTSNPN, CDR2 SVGIG (reference sequence). CDR3 in DNA: TGTGCCTGCCGGACAGGGCCGAACACTGAAGCTTTCTTT. This gives the protein CACRTGPNTEAFF.

For the CDR3, the DNA is TGCGCCAGCAGCCCGGGACAGGGGGCCTACAATGAGCAGTTCTTC. Amino acids: CASSPGQGAYNEQFF. The chain couples TRBV4-1 to TRBJ2-1; 11 bases are a match to TRBD1. V was pared by 4 bases and J by 2 bases, with 1 base of the junction left unmatched. Germline CDR1 MGHRA, CDR2 YSYEKL. The CDR3 covers 15 residues.

The CDR3, as DNA: TGCAGCGTCCCATCCGGCGGGTCTAGCTACGAGCAGTACTTC. It translates to CSVPSGGSSYEQYF. This sequence joins TRBV29-1 and TRBJ2-7; D possibly corresponds to TRBD2 (5 bases). Germline V gene lookup returns CDR1 SQVTM and CDR2 ANQGSEA. The V gene lost 6 bases and the J gene lost 3 bases, with 18 bases spanning the gap. This CDR3 is 14 amino acids long.

The rearrangement links TRBV14 to TRBJ1-1, with D possibly TRBD1 on 6 matching bases. Per germline, CDR1 SGHDN and CDR2 FVKESK. The CDR3 runs 12 residues. V was pared by 9 bases and J by 1 base, with 9 bases between. This chain's CDR3 is CASGRGNTEAFF. CDR3 nucleotides: TGTGCCAGTGGCAGGGGGAACACTGAAGCTTTCTTT.

This clone was recorded a few times. The V call is TRBV6-5, the J call TRBJ1-2; 8 bases align to TRBD1. The germline CDR1 and CDR2 sequences are MNHEY and SVGAGI. The CDR3 length is 14 residues. Unmatched junction bases numbered 6, after V lost 6 bases and J lost 3 bases. The chain's CDR3 is CASRTWTGHYGYTF. In nucleotides, the CDR3 is TGTGCCAGCAGAACCTGGACAGGGCACTATGGCTACACCTTC.

The CDR3 spells CASSQGDFTEAFF. Here the CDR3 DNA reads TGTGCCAGCAGCCAAGGGGACTTCACTGAAGCTTTCTTT. The chain combines TRBV4-2 with TRBJ1-1, with D possibly TRBD1 on 5 matching bases. The CDR3 totals 13 residues. Germline CDR1 and CDR2: LGHNA and YNFKEQ. Trimming shortened V by 1 base and J by 4 bases, and 7 bases separated the two germline ends.

The gene calls are TRBV7-9 and TRBJ1-1; unclear D gene. V lost 4 bases and J lost 3, with 6 bases in between. CDR1 is SEHNR and CDR2 is FQNEAQ in the germline V gene (reference sequence). This CDR3 is built from 12 residues. The CDR3 region is CASSYAYTEAFF. CDR3 sequence (DNA): TGTGCCAGCAGCTACGCGTACACTGAAGCTTTCTTT.

J is TRBJ1-2 and V is TRBV3-1 (or the pseudogene TRBV3-2), with a weak D call TRBD1 (6 bases). The germline V gene has CDR1 LGHDT and CDR2 YNNKEL (reference sequence). The CDR3 length is 16 residues. The V and J ends lost 0 bases and 3 bases respectively, with 14 bases between them. The CDR3 region is CASSQDQDRIDYGYTF. CDR3 nucleotides: TGTGCCAGCAGCCAAGACCAAGACAGGATTGACTATGGCTACACCTTC.